A selection of T cell receptor beta chains follows, all from one sample in a study of cytomegalovirus exposure and HLA in healthy donors. Data came from immunoSEQ multiplex PCR; TCRdb stores just in-frame clones and leaves some out. Seen here are tens of thousands of clones, roughly 75% observed once, and the top ten hold approximately 1%. Input material: PBMCs. These receptors were obtained from a male donor in good health and CMV-seronegative. The CDR3 runs from the conserved cysteine through the conserved F or W. Each record gives: D gene, J gene, clone size, V gene, CDR3 protein, CDR3 DNA. D genes are given only for firm matches. Clone size is not always given. Where it is, it says once, few, many or a class for expanded clones.

>TRBD2|TRBJ2-5|few|TRBV2
CASSGTSGSETQYF
TGTGCCAGCAGTGGGACTAGCGGGAGTGAGACCCAGTACTTC
>NA|TRBJ1-3|NA|TRBV7-2
CASSLALAGFSGNTIYF
TGTGCCAGCAGCTTAGCGCTAGCGGGATTCTCTGGAAACACCATATATTTT
>NA|TRBJ2-5|NA|TRBV30
CAWSYKETQYF
TGTGCCTGGAGTTATAAAGAGACCCAGTACTTC
>NA|TRBJ1-1|once|TRBV9
CASSVDGQINTEAFF
TGTGCCAGCAGCGTAGATGGGCAGATTAACACTGAAGCTTTCTTT
>NA|TRBJ2-2|NA|TRBV10-1
CASSEHPNTGELFF
TGCGCCAGCAGTGAACACCCGAACACCGGGGAGCTGTTTTTT
>TRBD1|TRBJ2-7|NA|TRBV27
CASSLEGQGSPLRGVEQYF
TGTGCCAGCAGTTTGGAGGGACAGGGGTCGCCCCTTCGGGGGGTCGAGCAGTACTTC
>NA|TRBJ2-6|NA|TRBV18
CASSPLSDSGANVLTF
TGTGCCAGCTCACCACTCTCAGACTCTGGGGCCAACGTCCTGACTTTC
>NA|TRBJ2-7|NA|TRBV2
CASSGPPGRSYEQYF
TGTGCCAGCAGTGGGCCCCCGGGGAGGTCCTACGAGCAGTACTTC
>NA|TRBJ2-1|NA|TRBV7-2
CASSSSTAPNEQFF
TGTGCCAGCAGCTCTTCGACAGCACCCAATGAGCAGTTCTTC
>NA|TRBJ2-6|NA|TRBV7-9
CASTGVFGANVLTF
TGTGCCTCAACGGGGGTGTTTGGGGCCAACGTCCTGACTTTC
>TRBD2|TRBJ2-1|NA|TRBV9
CASSVGEGNSHDNEQFF
TGTGCCAGCAGCGTAGGGGAGGGGAATTCCCATGACAATGAGCAGTTCTTC
>TRBD2|TRBJ2-1|once|TRBV11-3
CASSLSGGLHNEQFF
TGTGCCAGCAGCCTCAGCGGGGGCCTTCACAATGAGCAGTTCTTC
>NA|TRBJ2-7|once|TRBV19
CASSITVVGPSSYEQYF
TGTGCCAGTAGTATAACGGTGGTGGGGCCTAGCTCCTACGAGCAGTACTTC
>TRBD1|TRBJ1-2|NA|TRBV30
CAWSVPDRILLNYGYPF
TGTGCCTGGAGTGTACCGGACAGGATCCTCCTTAACTATGGCTACCCCTTC
>TRBD2|TRBJ2-3|few|TRBV29-1
CSTREGPDTQYF
TGCAGCACCAGGGAGGGGCCGGATACGCAGTATTTT
>TRBD2|TRBJ2-1|NA|TRBV30
CAWNRAGGRAHHEQFF
TGTGCCTGGAATCGAGCGGGAGGCCGAGCCCATCATGAGCAGTTCTTC
>NA|TRBJ2-7|once|TRBV28
CASSFPRVGTYEQYF
TGTGCCAGCAGTTTTCCGCGGGTCGGGACATACGAGCAGTACTTC
>TRBD1|TRBJ1-2|NA|TRBV6-6
CASSYTETGGLTF
TGTGCCAGCAGTTACACCGAGACAGGGGGCCTCACCTTC
>TRBD2|TRBJ2-2|NA|TRBV4-2
CASSQDGLAGTTGELFF
TGTGCCAGCAGCCAAGATGGGCTAGCGGGGACCACCGGGGAGCTGTTTTTT
>NA|TRBJ1-5|NA|TRBV5-6
CASSFRPGGPQHF
TGTGCCAGCAGCTTTAGACCCGGAGGGCCCCAGCATTTT
>TRBD2|TRBJ2-7|NA|TRBV13
CASSQQLREGEQYF
TGTGCCAGCAGCCAGCAGTTGCGGGAGGGCGAGCAGTACTTC
>TRBD2|TRBJ2-1|NA|TRBV5-4
CASSLPSGGALYNEQFF
TGTGCCAGCAGCTTGCCTAGCGGGGGGGCCCTCTACAATGAGCAGTTCTTC
>TRBD2|TRBJ2-7|NA|TRBV5-1
CASSSSGGGYEQYF
TGCGCCAGCAGTTCCAGCGGGGGGGGTTATGAGCAGTACTTC
>NA|TRBJ2-3|NA|TRBV4-2
CASSQDGTSTDTQYF
TGTGCCAGCAGCCAAGACGGGACTAGCACAGATACGCAGTATTTT
>TRBD1|TRBJ1-1|NA|TRBV2
CASSDQTGWDTEAFF
TGTGCCAGCAGTGACCAGACAGGGTGGGACACTGAAGCTTTCTTT
>NA|TRBJ2-3|NA|TRBV6-1
CASSGLGGRTDTQYF
TGTGCCAGCAGTGGATTGGGGGGGCGGACAGATACGCAGTATTTT
>NA|TRBJ1-5|NA|TRBV4-1
CASSQEQGGHLSNQPQHF
TGCGCCAGCAGCCAAGAGCAAGGGGGACACCTTAGCAATCAGCCCCAGCATTTT
>TRBD2|TRBJ2-3|NA|TRBV12-5
CASGLSGAGAGTDTQYF
TGTGCTAGTGGTTTGAGCGGAGCGGGAGCCGGCACAGATACGCAGTATTTT
>NA|TRBJ2-5|NA|TRBV7-3
CASSRLRLETQYF
TGTGCCAGCAGCCGCCTTCGACTGGAGACCCAGTACTTC
>NA|TRBJ1-5|NA|TRBV6-5
CASSSQGYGNQPQNF
TGTGCCAGCAGTTCCCAGGGTTATGGCAATCAGCCCCAGAATTTT
>TRBD1|TRBJ2-1|NA|TRBV11-3
CASSLGQGAHNEQFF
TGTGCCAGCAGCTTAGGACAGGGGGCCCACAATGAGCAGTTCTTC
>NA|TRBJ1-2|NA|TRBV28
CASSLRGNYGYTF
TGTGCCAGCAGTTTAAGGGGGAACTATGGCTACACCTTC
>NA|TRBJ2-3|NA|TRBV5-6
CASSLGTRTDTQYF
TGTGCCAGCAGCTTGGGGACTCGCACAGATACGCAGTATTTT
>NA|TRBJ2-7|NA|TRBV19
CASSQGRGGIEAWYF
TGTGCCAGTAGTCAGGGTCGCGGAGGGATTGAAGCTTGGTACTTC
>TRBD2|TRBJ2-4|NA|TRBV7-8
CASSPESGSVWNIQYF
TGTGCCAGCAGCCCAGAGAGCGGGAGCGTTTGGAACATTCAGTACTTC
>NA|TRBJ1-2|NA|TRBV15
CATSRDYEGYPF
TGTGCCACCAGCAGAGATTATGAGGGCTACCCCTTC
>TRBD1|TRBJ2-1|NA|TRBV9
CASSVATTGQSSYNEQFF
TGTGCCAGCAGCGTAGCGACTACGGGACAGAGCTCCTACAATGAGCAGTTCTTC
>NA|TRBJ2-1|NA|TRBV5-6
CASSLGPREQFF
TGTGCCAGCAGCTTGGGTCCGCGAGAGCAGTTCTTC
>TRBD1|TRBJ2-7|NA|TRBV19
CASSTPGQNYEQYF
TGTGCCAGTAGTACGCCGGGACAGAACTACGAGCAGTACTTC
>TRBD1|TRBJ1-4|NA|TRBV11-2
CASSLYGTGPNEKLFF
TGTGCCAGCAGCTTATATGGGACAGGGCCAAATGAAAAACTGTTTTTT
>TRBD2|TRBJ2-7|NA|TRBV5-1
CASSGGSSNEQYF
TGCGCCAGCAGCGGCGGGAGTTCCAACGAGCAGTACTTC
>TRBD2|TRBJ2-3|once|TRBV29-1
CSVEGGWGGRGTDTQYF
TGCAGCGTTGAAGGGGGATGGGGCGGGAGGGGCACAGATACGCAGTATTTT
>TRBD1|TRBJ1-2|NA|TRBV7-6
CASSLATGSSGYTF
TGTGCCAGCAGCTTAGCGACAGGGTCGAGTGGCTACACCTTC
>TRBD1|TRBJ1-2|NA|TRBV5-1
CASTLPGTGIYGYTF
TGCGCCAGCACCCTTCCCGGGACAGGGATCTATGGCTACACCTTC
>NA|TRBJ2-3|NA|TRBV5-1
CASSLEGGRSTDTQYF
TGCGCCAGCAGCTTGGAAGGCGGTCGAAGCACAGATACGCAGTATTTT
>NA|TRBJ1-2|NA|TRBV5-1
CASSRPDPAGAGYTF
TGCGCCAGCAGCCGACCAGACCCCGCCGGAGCGGGCTACACCTTC
>NA|TRBJ1-2|NA|TRBV7-2
CASSLTPGHKNYGYTF
TGTGCCAGCAGCCTCACCCCGGGACACAAAAACTATGGCTACACCTTC
>NA|TRBJ1-2|NA|TRBV6-1
CASSDQGGLGYTF
TGTGCCAGCAGTGACCAGGGAGGACTTGGCTACACCTTC
>TRBD2|TRBJ2-1|NA|TRBV5-1
CASSSLSGTSGRNEQFF
TGCGCCAGCAGTTCCCTTTCCGGGACTAGCGGGAGAAATGAGCAGTTCTTC
>NA|TRBJ2-1|NA|TRBV6-6
CASSYLDEQFF
TGTGCCAGCAGTTACCTCGATGAGCAGTTCTTC
>TRBD2|TRBJ2-3|few|TRBV19
CATQWGGSTDTQYF
TGTGCCACCCAATGGGGGGGTAGCACAGATACGCAGTATTTT